The source of this T cell receptor beta chain is a study of Graves' ophthalmopathy and Graves' hyperthyroidism. The authors amplified TCR beta CDR3 regions, and they did so from RNA transcripts for repertoire sequencing. Second-round multiplex PCR followed a first-round RT-PCR using HTBI primers. TCRdb used MiXCR to reprocess the multiplex PCR reads, holding one entry per CDR3 protein. The sample includes about 400,000 distinct CDR3 sequences, more than 20% of them seen just once. V shed 4 bases, J shed 1 base, and the junction held 5 bases outside the gene matches. The CDR3 has 15 residues. Germline V gene sequence: CDR1 SGHTA, CDR2 FQGNSA. The study recruited hyperthyroidism patients aged 18 to 65 who were newly diagnosed, under 2 months' duration. This clonotype was seen ten or more times.

The chain carries TRBV7-2 and TRBJ1-2; 8 bases align to TRBD1. The sequenced sample consisted of peripheral blood. The source is a woman younger than 35 with stable Graves' hyperthyroidism. This CDR3 is CASSSDRADNYGYTF. The CDR3 region has the DNA TGTGCCAGCAGCTCGGACAGGGCCGATAACTATGGCTACACCTTC. Full variable domain (missing parts from reference TRBV7-2 and TRBJ1-2): GAGVSQSPSNKVTEKGKDVELRCDPISGHTALYWYRQSLGQGLEFLIYFQGNSAPDKSGLPSDRFSAERTGGSVSTLTIQRTQQEDSAVYLCASSSDRADNYGYTFGSGTRLTVV.